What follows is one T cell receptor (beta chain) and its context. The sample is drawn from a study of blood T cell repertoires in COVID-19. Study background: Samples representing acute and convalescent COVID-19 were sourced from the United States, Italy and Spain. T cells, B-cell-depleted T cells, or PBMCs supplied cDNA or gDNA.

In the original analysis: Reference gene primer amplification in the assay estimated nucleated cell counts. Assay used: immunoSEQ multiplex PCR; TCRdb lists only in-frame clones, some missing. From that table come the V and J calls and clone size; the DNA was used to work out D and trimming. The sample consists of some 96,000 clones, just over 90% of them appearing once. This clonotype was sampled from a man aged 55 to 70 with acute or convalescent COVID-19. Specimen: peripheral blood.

The CDR3 region has the DNA TGCGCCAGCAGCCCCGGACAGAGCTCCTACAATGAGCAGTTCTTC. Protein product: CASSPGQSSYNEQFF. The chain has TRBV5-1 and TRBJ2-1; D might be TRBD1 (6 bases). In germline, CDR1 is SGHRS, CDR2 YFSETQ. V lost 4 bases, J lost 0 bases, and 11 bases lay in between. The CDR3 has 15 amino acids.